This T cell receptor beta chain is drawn from a study of OX40 agonist ivuxolimab in advanced cancers. Findings and caveats of the study: On average, CD8+ T cells had more expanded clones than CD4+. Partly responding patients at 0.1-3.0 mg/kg showed some of the smallest clonal expansion. Researchers did not determine the expanded peripheral T cells' antigen specificity.

The method was immunoSEQ multiplex PCR; TCRdb's version includes in-frame clones alone and lacks a portion of them. The sample has just over 70,000 clones; roughly 89% are singletons. CDR1 and CDR2 from the germline V gene are MNHEY and SVGAGI. The CDR3 is 13 amino acids. The J segment lost 5 bases and the V segment lost 10 bases, leaving 5 bases of the junction unmatched. As regards this clone: Its cognate antigen is unknown.

V gene TRBV6-5 combines with J gene TRBJ2-2, with 9 bases that match TRBD1. This clonotype originated in an adult with an advanced solid tumor such as melanoma, head and neck, liver or kidney cancer. Sequencing used CD4+ or CD8+ T cells sorted from blood, obtained in a trial of the OX40 agonist ivuxolimab. CDR3 nucleotide sequence: TGTGCCAACAGAGACAGGGGGACCGGGGAGCTGTTTTTT. It yields the protein CANRDRGTGELFF.